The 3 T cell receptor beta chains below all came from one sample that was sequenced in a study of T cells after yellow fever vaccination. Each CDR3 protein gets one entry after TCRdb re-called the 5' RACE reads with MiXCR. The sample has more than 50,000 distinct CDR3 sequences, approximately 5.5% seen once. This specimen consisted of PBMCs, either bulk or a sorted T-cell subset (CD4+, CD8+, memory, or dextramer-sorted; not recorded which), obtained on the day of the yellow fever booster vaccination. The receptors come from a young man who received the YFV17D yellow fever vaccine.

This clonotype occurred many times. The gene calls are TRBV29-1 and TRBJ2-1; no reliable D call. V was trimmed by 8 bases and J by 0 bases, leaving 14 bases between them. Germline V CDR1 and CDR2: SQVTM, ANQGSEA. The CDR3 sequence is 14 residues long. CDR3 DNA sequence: TGCAGCTTAGAGGACCCTCGCTCCTACAATGAGCAGTTCTTC. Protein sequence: CSLEDPRSYNEQFF.

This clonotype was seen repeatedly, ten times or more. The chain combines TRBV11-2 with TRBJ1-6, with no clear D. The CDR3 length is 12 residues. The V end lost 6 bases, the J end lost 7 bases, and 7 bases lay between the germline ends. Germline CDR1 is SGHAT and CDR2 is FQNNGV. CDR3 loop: CASRVGNSPLHF. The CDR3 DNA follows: TGTGCCAGCAGAGTTGGGAATTCACCCCTCCACTTT.

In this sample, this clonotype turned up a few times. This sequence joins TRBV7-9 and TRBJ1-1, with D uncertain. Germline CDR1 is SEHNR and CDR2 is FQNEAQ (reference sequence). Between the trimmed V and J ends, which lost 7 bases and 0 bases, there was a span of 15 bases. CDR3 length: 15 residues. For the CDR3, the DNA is TGTGCCAGCACCCCGTTTGAAGGCATGAACACTGAAGCTTTCTTT. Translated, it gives CASTPFEGMNTEAFF.